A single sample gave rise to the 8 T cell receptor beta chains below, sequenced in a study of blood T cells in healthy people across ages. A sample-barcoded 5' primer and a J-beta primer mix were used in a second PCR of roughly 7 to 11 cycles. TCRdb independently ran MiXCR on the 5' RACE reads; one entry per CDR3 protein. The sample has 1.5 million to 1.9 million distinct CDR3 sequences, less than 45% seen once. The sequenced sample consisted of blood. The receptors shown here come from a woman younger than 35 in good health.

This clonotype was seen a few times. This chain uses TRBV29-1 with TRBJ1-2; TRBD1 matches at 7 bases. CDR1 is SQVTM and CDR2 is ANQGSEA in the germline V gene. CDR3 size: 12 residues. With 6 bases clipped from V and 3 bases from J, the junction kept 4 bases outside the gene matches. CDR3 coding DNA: TGCAGCGTGCGACAGGGAGACTATGGCTACACCTTC. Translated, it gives CSVRQGDYGYTF.

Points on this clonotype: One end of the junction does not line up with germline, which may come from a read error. The CDR3 DNA follows: TGTGGCAGCAGTCCCCACGGGACAGGCAAAAATGAGCAGTTCTTC. As protein: CGSSPHGTGKNEQFF. The chain has TRBV6-5 and TRBJ2-1; 8 bases map to TRBD1. Germline CDR1 reads MNHEY; CDR2 reads SVGAGI. The CDR3 extends over 15 amino acids.

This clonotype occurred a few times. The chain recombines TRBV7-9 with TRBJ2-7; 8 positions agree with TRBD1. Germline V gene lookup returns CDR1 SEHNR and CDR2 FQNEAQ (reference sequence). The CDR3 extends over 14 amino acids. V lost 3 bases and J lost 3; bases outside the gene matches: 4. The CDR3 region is CASSFQGQDYEQYF. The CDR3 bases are TGTGCCAGCAGCTTCCAGGGACAGGACTACGAGCAGTACTTC.

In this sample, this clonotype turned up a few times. The CDR3 nucleotides read TGTGCCAGCAGTTACCTCACTACCGGGACCCTATACGAGCAGTACTTC. Translating gives CASSYLTTGTLYEQYF. V is TRBV27 and J is TRBJ2-7; D tentatively reads TRBD1 or TRBD2 (5 bases each). The CDR3 is made up of 16 amino acids. Germline V gene lookup returns CDR1 MNHEY and CDR2 SMNVEV (reference sequence). V was pared by 4 bases and J by 4 bases, with 20 bases between.

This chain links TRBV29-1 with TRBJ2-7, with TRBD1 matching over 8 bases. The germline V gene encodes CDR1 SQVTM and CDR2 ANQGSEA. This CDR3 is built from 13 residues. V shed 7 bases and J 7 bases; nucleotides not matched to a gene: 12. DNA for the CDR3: TGCAGCGGGCTCCGGGACGGGGACAGGGAGCAGTACTTC. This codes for CSGLRDGDREQYF.

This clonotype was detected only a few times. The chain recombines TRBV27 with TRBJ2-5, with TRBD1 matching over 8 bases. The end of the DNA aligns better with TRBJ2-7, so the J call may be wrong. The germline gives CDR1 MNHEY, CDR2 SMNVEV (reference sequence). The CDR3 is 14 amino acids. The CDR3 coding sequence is TGTGCCAGCAGTCTGAGGACAGGGCACAACGAGCAGTACTTC. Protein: CASSLRTGHNEQYF.

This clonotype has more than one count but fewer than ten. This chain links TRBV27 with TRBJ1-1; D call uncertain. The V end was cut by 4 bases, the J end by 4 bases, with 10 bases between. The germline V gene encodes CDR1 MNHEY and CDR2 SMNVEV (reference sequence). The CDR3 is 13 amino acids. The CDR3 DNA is TGTGCCAGCAGTTGGGAGGGCGGCACTGAAGCTTTCTTT. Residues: CASSWEGGTEAFF.

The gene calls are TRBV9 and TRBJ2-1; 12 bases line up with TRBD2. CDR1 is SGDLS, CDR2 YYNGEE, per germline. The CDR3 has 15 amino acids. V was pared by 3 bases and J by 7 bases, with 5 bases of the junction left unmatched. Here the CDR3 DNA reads TGTGCCAGCAGCGCAGGACTAGCGGGATGGAATGAGCAGTTCTTC. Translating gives CASSAGLAGWNEQFF.